Listed below are T cell receptor beta chains from one sample, sequenced in a study of graft-versus-host responses after intestinal transplantation. Their antigens are not known. The method was immunoSEQ multiplex PCR; TCRdb's version includes in-frame clones alone and lacks a portion of them. The sample consists of 80,000 to 90,000 clones, 80% to 95% of them appearing once. The material sequenced was unstimulated CD4+ T cells sorted from spleen or lymph node cells, taken before intestinal transplant. These TCRs come from a human donor who received an intestinal transplant. CDR3s leave out the opening cysteine and the closing phenylalanine or tryptophan. Part of the rows lack a size; the others show once, few, many or a class for expanded clones.

abundance	v_gene	j_gene	CDR3aa
.	TRBV27	TRBJ2-1	ASSFSVTGTYNEQF
.	TRBV7-2	TRBJ2-7	ASSLGVSWPSATLYEQY
.	TRBV5-1	TRBJ2-3	ASSSTVLAGEGRSQY
.	TRBV14	TRBJ2-3	ASRPTGGVHTDTQY
.	TRBV6-1	TRBJ1-5	ASSVSGQGGQPQH
.	TRBV4-2	TRBJ1-4	ASSPRGTEEKLF
.	TRBV6-1	TRBJ1-2	ASSVQGNYGYT
.	TRBV4-1	TRBJ1-5	ASSPAGFGQPQH
.	TRBV11-1	TRBJ2-1	ASSLYDSQYNEQF
.	TRBV21-1	TRBJ2-4	ASSKGCLAKNIQY
.	TRBV2	TRBJ2-7	ASRAWPPRGQGY
.	TRBV11-2	TRBJ2-2	ASSLTAGRGGGELF
.	TRBV18	TRBJ1-1	ASSPSHSLTGVSNTEAF
.	TRBV18	TRBJ1-2	ASSPPRQYGYT
.	TRBV30	TRBJ2-1	AWSVGSYNEQF
.	TRBV2	TRBJ1-2	ASRLRAGFGYGYT
.	TRBV5-5	TRBJ1-5	ASSFSHPSNQPQH
.	TRBV14	TRBJ2-7	ASSQIWSRDEQY
.	TRBV28	TRBJ2-5	ASSSGLRETQY
.	TRBV30	TRBJ1-5	AWSEGTGGRQPQH
.	TRBV19	.	ASKVRGPGRVSETQY
.	TRBV19	TRBJ2-1	ASTRADSYNEQF
.	TRBV7-2	TRBJ2-6	ASSLTVVAGGSGANVLT
.	TRBV6-1	TRBJ1-1	ASRAQGLDTEAF
.	TRBV6-4	TRBJ2-1	ASSDEVAGDPYNEQF
.	TRBV5-1	TRBJ1-1	ASSLRDRGRYTEAF
once	TRBV25-1	TRBJ1-1	ASSESYLNTEAF
.	TRBV30	TRBJ2-3	AWSSGGAAADTQY
.	TRBV5-5	TRBJ2-3	ASSAIRTEGTDTQY